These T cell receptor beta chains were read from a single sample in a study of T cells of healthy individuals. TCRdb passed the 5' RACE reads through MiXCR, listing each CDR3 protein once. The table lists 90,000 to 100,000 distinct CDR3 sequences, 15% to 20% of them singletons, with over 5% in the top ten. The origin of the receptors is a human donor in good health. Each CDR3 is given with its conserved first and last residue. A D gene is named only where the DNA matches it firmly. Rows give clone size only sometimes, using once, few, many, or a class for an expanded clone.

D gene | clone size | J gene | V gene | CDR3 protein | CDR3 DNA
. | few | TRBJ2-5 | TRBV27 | CASSPIDRLLETQYF | TGTGCCAGCAGTCCGATAGACAGGCTCCTAGAGACCCAGTACTTC
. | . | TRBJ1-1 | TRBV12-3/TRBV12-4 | CASSKKAEAFF | TGTGCCAGCAGTAAGAAGGCTGAAGCTTTCTTT
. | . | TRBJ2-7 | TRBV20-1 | CSASSGSSYEQYF | TGCAGTGCTAGTTCTGGCAGCTCCTACGAGCAGTACTTC
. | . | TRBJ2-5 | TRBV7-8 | CASSLAGGQETQYF | TGTGCCAGCAGCTTAGCGGGGGGACAAGAGACCCAGTACTTC
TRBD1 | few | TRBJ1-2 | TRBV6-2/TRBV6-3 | CASSSPGQPIGGYTF | TGTGCCAGCAGTTCTCCGGGACAGCCAATCGGAGGCTACACCTTC
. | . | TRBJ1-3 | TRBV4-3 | CASSQEQLSGNTIYF | TGCGCCAGCAGCCAAGAACAGCTCTCTGGAAACACCATATATTTT
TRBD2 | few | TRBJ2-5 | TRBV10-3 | CAISDWRGGGETQYF | TGTGCCATCAGTGATTGGCGGGGGGGCGGAGAGACCCAGTACTTC
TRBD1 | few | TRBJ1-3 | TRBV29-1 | CSVTDRDVATIYF | TGCAGCGTAACGGACAGGGACGTGGCCACCATATATTTT
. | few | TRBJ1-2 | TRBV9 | CASSPPEVQVANYGYTF | TGTGCCAGCAGCCCCCCGGAGGTCCAAGTAGCTAACTATGGCTACACCTTC
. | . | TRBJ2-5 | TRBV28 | CASVGYQETQYF | TGTGCCAGCGTAGGTTACCAAGAGACCCAGTACTTC
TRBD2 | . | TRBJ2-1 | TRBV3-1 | CASSQDAGAGEQFF | TGTGCCAGCAGCCAAGACGCGGGAGCCGGTGAGCAGTTCTTC
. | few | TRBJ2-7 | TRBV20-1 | CSARDATFSYEQYF | TGCAGTGCTAGAGATGCTACATTCTCCTACGAGCAGTACTTC
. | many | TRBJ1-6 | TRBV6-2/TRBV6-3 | CASSYPGTDFFGNSPLHF | TGTGCCAGCAGTTACCCAGGGACGGACTTTTTCGGGAATTCACCCCTCCACTTT
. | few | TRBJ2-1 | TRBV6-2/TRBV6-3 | CASSYRDPSYNEQFF | TGTGCCAGCAGTTACCGGGACCCATCGTACAATGAGCAGTTCTTC
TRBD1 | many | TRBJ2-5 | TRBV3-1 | CASSRVGGGETQYF | TGTGCCAGCAGCCGGGTAGGGGGCGGAGAGACCCAGTACTTC
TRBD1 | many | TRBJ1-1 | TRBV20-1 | CSAKAGTENTEAFF | TGCAGTGCTAAAGCCGGGACAGAGAACACTGAAGCTTTCTTT
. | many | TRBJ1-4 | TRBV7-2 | CASSLARQNEKLFF | TGTGCCAGCAGCTTAGCGCGGCAGAATGAAAAACTGTTTTTT
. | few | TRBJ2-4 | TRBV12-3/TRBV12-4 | CASSLGTYFSLGKNIQYF | TGTGCCAGCAGTTTAGGGACATATTTCTCCTTGGGGAAAAACATTCAGTACTTC
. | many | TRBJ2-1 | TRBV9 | CASSQTQSYNEQFF | TGTGCCAGCAGCCAGACTCAATCCTACAATGAGCAGTTCTTC
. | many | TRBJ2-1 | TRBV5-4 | CASSLGGTGLNNEQFF | TGTGCCAGCAGCTTGGGGGGCACAGGACTAAACAATGAGCAGTTCTTC
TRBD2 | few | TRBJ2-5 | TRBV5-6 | CASSLTSGGGTQYF | TGTGCCAGCAGCCTCACTAGCGGGGGGGGGACCCAGTACTTC
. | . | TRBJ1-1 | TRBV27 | CASTSGAGTEAFF | TGTGCCAGCACCTCGGGGGCGGGTACTGAAGCTTTCTTT
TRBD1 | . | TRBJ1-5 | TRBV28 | CASSFGGQAHQPQHF | TGTGCCAGCAGTTTCGGGGGACAGGCGCATCAGCCCCAGCATTTT
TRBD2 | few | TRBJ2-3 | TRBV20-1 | CSARLRLAGGRDTQYF | TGCAGTGCTAGACTTCGACTAGCGGGGGGGCGAGATACGCAGTATTTT
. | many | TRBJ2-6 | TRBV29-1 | CSVGVGVPGANVLTF | TGCAGCGTTGGTGTGGGGGTGCCAGGGGCCAACGTCCTGACTTTC
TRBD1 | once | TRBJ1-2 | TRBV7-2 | CASSPGTGRQGGYTF | TGTGCCAGCAGCCCAGGGACAGGTCGTCAAGGTGGCTACACCTTC
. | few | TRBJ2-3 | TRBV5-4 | CASSPRQTDTQYF | TGTGCCAGCAGCCCCCGACAGACAGATACGCAGTATTTT
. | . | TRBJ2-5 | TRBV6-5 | CASSVLKFQETQYF | TGTGCCAGCAGTGTCCTTAAGTTCCAAGAGACCCAGTACTTC
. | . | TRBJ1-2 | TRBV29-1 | CSVGRAGFRSYTF | TGCAGCGTTGGGAGAGCGGGGTTTCGGAGCTACACCTTC
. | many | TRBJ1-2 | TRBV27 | CASSLSGRGATGYTF | TGTGCCAGCAGTTTATCAGGTCGGGGGGCGACGGGCTACACCTTC
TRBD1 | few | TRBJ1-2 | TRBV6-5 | CASSYYRGSTNYGYTF | TGTGCCAGCAGTTACTACAGGGGGAGTACTAACTATGGCTACACCTTC
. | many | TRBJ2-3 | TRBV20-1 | CSARASTDTQYF | TGCAGTGCTAGAGCGAGCACAGATACGCAGTATTTT
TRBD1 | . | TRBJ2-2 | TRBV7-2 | CASSLVGTANSGELFF | TGTGCCAGCAGCTTAGTTGGGACAGCTAACAGCGGGGAGCTGTTTTTT
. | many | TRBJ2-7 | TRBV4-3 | CASSQDRESGYRDEQYF | TGCGCCAGCAGCCAAGATAGGGAGTCCGGCTACCGGGACGAGCAGTACTTC
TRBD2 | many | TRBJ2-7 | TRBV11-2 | CASSLGMTGTMISYEQYF | TGTGCCAGCAGCTTAGGCATGACCGGGACTATGATATCCTACGAGCAGTACTTC
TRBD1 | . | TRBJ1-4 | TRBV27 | CASGTGGGNEKLFF | TGTGCCAGCGGGACAGGGGGCGGGAATGAAAAACTGTTTTTT
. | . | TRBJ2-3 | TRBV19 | CASSISGVEGTDTQYF | TGTGCCAGTAGTATCTCAGGGGTTGAGGGCACAGATACGCAGTATTTT
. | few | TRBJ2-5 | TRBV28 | CASSPGTAYQETQYF | TGTGCCAGCAGTCCCGGGACGGCGTACCAAGAGACCCAGTACTTC
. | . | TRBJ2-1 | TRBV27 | CASSLLSGGDEQFF | TGTGCCAGCAGTTTATTGTCCGGTGGGGATGAGCAGTTCTTC
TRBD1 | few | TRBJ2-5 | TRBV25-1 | CASQDRVVETQYF | TGTGCCAGCCAGGACAGGGTGGTGGAGACCCAGTACTTC
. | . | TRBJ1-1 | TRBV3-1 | CASSQRAGGTEAFF | TGTGCCAGCAGCCAGCGAGCTGGAGGCACTGAAGCTTTCTTT
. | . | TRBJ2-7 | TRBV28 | CASSPHTPRYEQYF | TGTGCCAGCAGTCCCCACACACCCAGATACGAGCAGTACTTC
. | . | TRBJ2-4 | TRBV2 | CASSLIKLDIQYF | TGTGCCAGCAGTTTGATCAAGTTGGACATTCAGTACTTC
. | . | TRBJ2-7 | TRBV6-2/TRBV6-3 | CASSYSVLWEQYF | TGTGCCAGCAGTTACTCCGTTTTATGGGAGCAGTACTTC
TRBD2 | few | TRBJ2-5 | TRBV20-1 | CSARDRREGQETQYF | TGCAGTGCTAGAGATCGCAGGGAGGGTCAGGAGACCCAGTACTTC